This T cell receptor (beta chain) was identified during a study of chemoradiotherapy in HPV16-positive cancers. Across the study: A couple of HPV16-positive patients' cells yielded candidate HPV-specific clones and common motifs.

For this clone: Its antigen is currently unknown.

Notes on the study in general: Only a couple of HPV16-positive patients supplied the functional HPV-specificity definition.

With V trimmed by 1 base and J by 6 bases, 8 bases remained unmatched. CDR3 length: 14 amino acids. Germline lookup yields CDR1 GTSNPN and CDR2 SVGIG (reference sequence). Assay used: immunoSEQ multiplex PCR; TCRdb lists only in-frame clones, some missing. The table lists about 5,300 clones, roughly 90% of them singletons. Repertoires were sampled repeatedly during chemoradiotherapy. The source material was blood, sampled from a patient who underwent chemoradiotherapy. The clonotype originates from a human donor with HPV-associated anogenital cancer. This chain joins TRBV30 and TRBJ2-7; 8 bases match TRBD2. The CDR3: CAWSEGFGGGEQYF. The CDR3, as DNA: TGTGCCTGGAGTGAGGGATTCGGGGGGGGCGAGCAGTACTTC.